This T cell receptor (beta chain) was sequenced for a study of T cells after yellow fever vaccination. TCRdb reprocessed the 5' RACE reads with MiXCR, giving one entry per CDR3 protein. The repertoire has hundreds of thousands of distinct CDR3 sequences, more than 9% of them found once; the top ten carry about 15%. This clonotype was seen only a few times. The CDR3 totals 15 residues. Germline V lookup: CDR1 MNHNS, CDR2 SASEGT. V lost 6 bases, J lost 4 bases, and 6 bases stayed unmatched. This TCR came from a man aged 25 to 45 who received the YFV17D yellow fever vaccine. The chain is built from TRBV6-1 and TRBJ2-2, with TRBD2 identical over 9 bases. The sample in question was PBMCs, obtained on the day of the yellow fever booster vaccination. The chain's CDR3 is CASSPWTSATGELFF. In DNA form, the CDR3 reads TGTGCCAGCAGCCCTTGGACTAGCGCCACCGGGGAGCTGTTTTTT.